Listed below are T cell receptor beta chains from one sample, sequenced in a study of read filtering for tumor transcriptome and immune sequencing. In TCRdb, the reads were re-called with MiXCR into one record per CDR3 protein. The profile shows about 130,000 distinct CDR3 sequences, approximately 12% of them singletons. Source material: a population of CD138-negative cells sorted from bone marrow. Every receptor here comes from a donor at least 40 years old with multiple myeloma. Both conserved end residues are part of each CDR3. A D gene is named only where the DNA matches it firmly. Clone size is given for some rows only: seen once, a few or many times, or a class if the clone is expanded.

TRBD1 | many | TRBJ2-5 | TRBV9 | TGTGCCAGCAGCGCAAAGGACAGGCAAGAGACCCAGTACTTC | CASSAKDRQETQYF
. | . | TRBJ1-3 | TRBV6-1 | TGTGCCAGCAGTGAAGATCCGACGGTCTCTGGAAACACCATATATTTT | CASSEDPTVSGNTIYF
TRBD2 | many | TRBJ2-5 | TRBV14 | TGTGCCAGCAGCCAAGGACTAGCCCTACTCTGGGAGACCCAGTACTTC | CASSQGLALLWETQYF
TRBD2 | . | TRBJ2-7 | TRBV2 | TGTGCCAGCAGGCAAGATCTAGCGGCGAGCTCCTACGAGCAGTACTTC | CASRQDLAASSYEQYF
TRBD2 | once | TRBJ2-3 | TRBV30 | TGTGCCTGGAGAGGACTAGCCGGGGGAGATACGCAGTATTTT | CAWRGLAGGDTQYF
TRBD1 | few | TRBJ1-5 | TRBV19 | TGTGCCAGTAGTCTACAGGGGTATAGCAATCAGCCCCAGCATTTT | CASSLQGYSNQPQHF
. | many | TRBJ2-1 | TRBV10-2 | TGCGCCAGCGGGAGCTCCTACAATGAGCAGTTCTTC | CASGSSYNEQFF
TRBD1 | many | TRBJ2-7 | TRBV15 | TGTGCCACCAGCAGAGGCAACAGGGGGCTATCCTACGAGCAGTACTTC | CATSRGNRGLSYEQYF
. | many | TRBJ1-5 | TRBV6-1 | TGTGCCAGCAGCCTAACGACTTCTAAGACATTATCGGGTCAGCCCCAGCATTTT | CASSLTTSKTLSGQPQHF
. | few | TRBJ2-1 | TRBV5-1 | TGCGCCAGCAGCTTGGATGTTGACAAGGAGCAGTTCTTC | CASSLDVDKEQFF
TRBD1 | . | TRBJ2-5 | TRBV5-1 | TGCGCCAGCGGGGACAGGGTCGGAGAGACCCAGTACTTC | CASGDRVGETQYF
. | many | TRBJ2-5 | TRBV5-1 | TGCGCCAGCAGCCCGACGGGGCCTCATTCAGAGACCCAGTACTTC | CASSPTGPHSETQYF
TRBD1 | many | TRBJ1-2 | TRBV29-1 | TGCAGCGTTGCTGGACAGGACTATGGCTACACCTTC | CSVAGQDYGYTF
TRBD2 | . | TRBJ2-1 | TRBV18 | TGTGCCAGCTCACCGGGAGGGGTCAGCTCCTACAATGAGCAGTTCTTC | CASSPGGVSSYNEQFF
. | many | TRBJ1-1 | TRBV5-4 | TGTGCCAGCAGCTTGGATACAGGGAGAGCTTTCTTT | CASSLDTGRAFF
. | . | TRBJ2-2 | TRBV12-3/TRBV12-4 | TGTGCCAGCAGCAAGCTTGGGCAGGGGAACACCGGGGAGCTGTTTTTT | CASSKLGQGNTGELFF
. | . | TRBJ1-4 | TRBV18 | TGTGCCAGCTCACCACCGGGGTCGACTAATGAAAAACTGTTTTTT | CASSPPGSTNEKLFF
TRBD2 | many | TRBJ2-3 | TRBV11-2 | TGTGCCAGCAGCCCCGGACAGCGGGAGGTAGATACGCAGTATTTT | CASSPGQREVDTQYF
. | many | TRBJ2-3 | TRBV12-3/TRBV12-4 | TGTGCCAGCAGTTTGGAAGCAGGGATGAATACGCAGTATTTT | CASSLEAGMNTQYF
. | many | TRBJ1-5 | TRBV20-1 | TGCAGTGCTAGAGTCAGGGGTCCCCATCAGCCCCAGCATTTT | CSARVRGPHQPQHF
TRBD1 | many | TRBJ2-2 | TRBV7-9 | TGTGCCAGCAGCCCGCGGACAGGGCTGGCGGACACCGGGGAGCTGTTTTTT | CASSPRTGLADTGELFF
TRBD2 | many | TRBJ2-1 | TRBV20-1 | TGCAGTGCTAGAGAACGAAGGACTAGCGGGAACCCCTACAATGAGCAGTTCTTC | CSARERRTSGNPYNEQFF
TRBD1 | many | TRBJ1-1 | TRBV20-1 | TGCAGTGCTCCTCGGGACAGTCGGGACACTGAAGCTTTCTTT | CSAPRDSRDTEAFF
. | many | TRBJ1-1 | TRBV5-1 | TGCGCCAGCAGGGACTTTGGATCGAACACTGAAGCTTTCTTT | CASRDFGSNTEAFF
. | many | TRBJ2-2 | TRBV29-1 | TGCAGCGTTGAAGAAGGTATCAACCGGGAGCTGTTTTTT | CSVEEGINRELFF
TRBD2 | many | TRBJ2-5 | TRBV12-3/TRBV12-4 | TGTGCCAGCAGTCGACTAGCGGGGGCCAAAGAGACCCAGTACTTC | CASSRLAGAKETQYF
TRBD1 | many | TRBJ2-1 | TRBV4-2 | TGTGCCAGCAGCCAAGAAGTTGGGACAGGGGGCAATGAGCAGTTCTTC | CASSQEVGTGGNEQFF